Listed below are T cell receptor beta chains from one sample, sequenced in a study of T cell changes during pregnancy in multiple sclerosis. Measured with immunoSEQ multiplex PCR; TCRdb has only the in-frame clones, and not every one. The table has about 89,000 clones, approximately 94% seen once; the top ten hold more than 0.8%. The source was peripheral blood, collected in the third trimester of pregnancy. These receptors came from a female donor with multiple sclerosis, enrolled in a pregnancy study. Each CDR3 is given with its conserved first and last residue. The D gene is left open where the match is weak. Clone size is not always given. Where it is, it says once, few, many or a class for expanded clones.

size	V	J	D	DNA	CDR3
once	TRBV15	TRBJ2-1	.	TGTGCCACCAGCGCACTGGGACGGACGGGAGCTTACAATGAGCAGTTCTTC	CATSALGRTGAYNEQFF
.	TRBV13	TRBJ2-7	TRBD2	TGTGCCAGCAGCTTAGGCAGAGGGAGGGTTCGGTACGAGCAGTACTTC	CASSLGRGRVRYEQYF
.	TRBV4-1	TRBJ2-5	.	TGCGCCAGCAGCCAATATGAGACCCAGTACTTC	CASSQYETQYF
.	TRBV6-1	TRBJ1-2	.	TGTGCCAGCAGTGAAGCCCCTGCCGGTGGCTACACCTTC	CASSEAPAGGYTF
.	TRBV29-1	TRBJ2-3	.	TGCAGCGTTGAAGGAGCCCGGACTACAGATACGCAGTATTTT	CSVEGARTTDTQYF
.	TRBV19	TRBJ2-7	.	TGTGCCAGTAGTATAGAGAACCAGGGTTACGAGCAGTACTTC	CASSIENQGYEQYF
.	TRBV1	TRBJ2-5	.	TGCACCAGCAGCCGGCGGGGACCCCACGAGACCCAGTACTTC	CTSSRRGPHETQYF
.	TRBV18	TRBJ2-3	TRBD2	TGTGCCAGCTCACCACCGTCACTAGCGAGGACAGATACGCAGTATTTT	CASSPPSLARTDTQYF
.	TRBV4-2	TRBJ2-5	.	TGTGCCAGCAGCCAAGGTCACGCGGGGCATGACTTC	CASSQGHAGHDF
.	TRBV7-3	TRBJ2-3	TRBD2	TGTGCCAGCAGCTATAGCCCGGGAGGGACAGATACGCAGTATTTT	CASSYSPGGTDTQYF
.	TRBV5-1	TRBJ2-2	.	TGCGCCAGCAGCTTGGCCGGATTCTTAGGGGGCACCGGGGAGCTGTTTTTT	CASSLAGFLGGTGELFF
.	TRBV28	TRBJ2-5	.	TGTGCCAGCAGTTTATTCCTTAGCCTCTCGTACCAAGAGACCCAGTACTTC	CASSLFLSLSYQETQYF
.	TRBV28	TRBJ2-1	TRBD2	TGTGCCAGCAGTCCAAGACTAGCGGATCACAATGAGCAGTTCTTC	CASSPRLADHNEQFF
.	TRBV9	TRBJ2-1	TRBD2	TGTGCCAGCAGCCCCATACCCCGTCTAGCGGGAGCGGGTGAGCAGTTCTTC	CASSPIPRLAGAGEQFF
.	TRBV28	TRBJ2-2	.	TGTGCCAGCAGTTTCACTAGCACCGGGGAGCTGTTTTTT	CASSFTSTGELFF
.	TRBV5-1	TRBJ2-4	.	TGCGCCAGCAGCCCGGGACTAGCCAAAAACATTCAGTACTTC	CASSPGLAKNIQYF
.	TRBV19	TRBJ1-1	.	TGTGCCAGTAGAGGGGGGGGGACTGAAGCTTTCTTT	CASRGGGTEAFF
.	TRBV30	TRBJ1-1	TRBD1	TGTGCCTGGAGTGGGGGACAGATGAACACTGAAGCTTTCTTT	CAWSGGQMNTEAFF
once	TRBV11-2	TRBJ2-7	.	TGTGCCAGCAGCCCCGTCTCAGGGTACTACGAGCAGTACTTC	CASSPVSGYYEQYF
.	TRBV4-2	TRBJ2-3	TRBD2	TGTGCCAGCAGCCAGGAAACTAGCGGGAGGGAGACGCAGTATTTT	CASSQETSGRETQYF
.	TRBV10-3	TRBJ2-3	.	TGTGCCATCGGGGCCCGGGAGGATACGCAGTATTTT	CAIGAREDTQYF
.	TRBV5-1	TRBJ2-2	TRBD2	TGCGCCAGCAGCCATAGCGGGTGGGGAGCCGGGGAGCTGTTTTTT	CASSHSGWGAGELFF
.	TRBV19	TRBJ2-2	TRBD2	TGTGCCAGTAGACGCCCAGCTAGCGGGTGGGGCGGGGAGCTGTTTTTT	CASRRPASGWGGELFF
.	TRBV28	TRBJ1-2	TRBD1	TGTGCCAGCAGTCCCGGCGGGACAGGGGGCCATGGCTACACCTTC	CASSPGGTGGHGYTF
few	TRBV19	TRBJ1-5	TRBD1	TGTGCCACCACTGGGGGACAGACCTACAATCAGCCCCAGCATTTT	CATTGGQTYNQPQHF
.	TRBV29-1	TRBJ1-5	.	TGCAGCGTCGCGACAGGCAGACATCAGCCCCAGCATTTT	CSVATGRHQPQHF
.	TRBV5-1	TRBJ2-5	.	TGCGCCAGCACAGTGAGGCCCTTAAGAGAAGAGACCCAGTACTTC	CASTVRPLREETQYF
.	TRBV19	TRBJ2-5	.	TGTGCCAGTAGTATATCGGTTAGAGAGACCCAGTACTTC	CASSISVRETQYF
.	TRBV11-2	TRBJ2-1	TRBD2	TGTGCCAGCAGCTCCTTAGCGGGGCAATCCTACAATGAGCAGTTCTTC	CASSSLAGQSYNEQFF
.	TRBV7-9	TRBJ2-7	TRBD2	TGTGCCAGCAGCCCGGGACTAGTCTACGAGCAGTACTTC	CASSPGLVYEQYF
.	TRBV19	TRBJ1-1	.	TGTGCCAGTAGCTCCGGAGGACTGAACACTGAAGCTTTCTTT	CASSSGGLNTEAFF
.	TRBV27	TRBJ2-3	.	TGTGCCAGCACCCCGGGAGACACAGATACGCAGTATTTT	CASTPGDTDTQYF
.	TRBV5-4	TRBJ2-7	TRBD2	TGTGCCAGCAGCTTCGGGGCTAGCGGCTACGAGCAGTACTTC	CASSFGASGYEQYF
.	TRBV30	TRBJ2-1	TRBD1	TGTGCCTGGGAAAACTACAGGGGAGCCTCAAGCTCCTACAATGAGCAGTTCTTC	CAWENYRGASSSYNEQFF
.	TRBV11-2	TRBJ2-1	.	TGTGCCAGCAGCTTAGAGCCGGGACAAGACAATGAGCAGTTCTTC	CASSLEPGQDNEQFF
.	TRBV30	TRBJ2-1	.	TGTGCCTGGAAGACCCTGAGGTCCTACAATGAGCAGTTCTTC	CAWKTLRSYNEQFF
.	TRBV23-1	TRBJ1-3	TRBD1	TGCGCCCCCGGACAGGGATCGACTGGAAACACCATATATTTT	CAPGQGSTGNTIYF